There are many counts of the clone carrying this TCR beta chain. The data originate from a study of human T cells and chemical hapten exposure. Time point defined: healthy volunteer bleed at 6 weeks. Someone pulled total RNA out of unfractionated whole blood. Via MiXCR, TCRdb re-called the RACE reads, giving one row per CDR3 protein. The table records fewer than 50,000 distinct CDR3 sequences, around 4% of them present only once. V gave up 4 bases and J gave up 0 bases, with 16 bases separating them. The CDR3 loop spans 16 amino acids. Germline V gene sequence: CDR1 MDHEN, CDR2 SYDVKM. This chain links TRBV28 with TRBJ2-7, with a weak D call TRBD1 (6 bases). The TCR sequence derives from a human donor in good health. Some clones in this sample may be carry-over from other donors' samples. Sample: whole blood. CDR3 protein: CASSSRMNRASYEQYF. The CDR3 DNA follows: TGTGCCAGCAGTTCCCGAATGAACAGGGCCTCCTACGAGCAGTACTTC.